This TCR beta chain comes out of a study of blood T cell repertoires in COVID-19. The ends were cut back, 0 bases at V and 5 bases at J, with 9 bases in the middle. The CDR3 is 13 residues long. Germline values: CDR1 SGHRS, CDR2 YFSETQ. Some clones are missing from TCRdb's copy, which holds only in-frame ones; the method was immunoSEQ multiplex PCR. This table has fewer than 450,000 clones, over 70% appearing once. The Seattle patients joined while their infection was active and were tracked longitudinally afterward. This chain joins TRBV5-1 and TRBJ2-7, with a weak D call TRBD2 (5 bases). This clonotype was sampled from a woman aged 50 to 65 with COVID-19, enrolled during active disease. The sample consisted of peripheral blood. The CDR3 region has the DNA TGCGCCAGCAGCTTGGGGGCGGGCCACGAGCAGTACTTC. Translation: CASSLGAGHEQYF.